The clone carrying this T cell receptor (beta chain) has only one observation. What it binds is unknown. CDR1 MNHNY and CDR2 SVGAGI come from the germline V gene (reference sequence). V lost 0 bases, J lost 5 bases, and 11 bases lay in between. The CDR3 is made up of 14 amino acids. The sample comes from a study of cytomegalovirus exposure and HLA in healthy donors. The PCR was carried out with 60 Vbeta primers and 13 Jbeta primers. The method was immunoSEQ multiplex PCR; TCRdb's version includes in-frame clones alone and lacks a portion of them. The table lists approximately 190,000 clones, around 80% of them singletons. General observations from the study: In a later analysis, several top co-occurrence clusters appeared linked to parvovirus B19, influenza, CMV and Epstein-Barr virus.

V usage is TRBV6-6 and J usage is TRBJ2-7, with D possibly matching TRBD1 (5 bases). Input material: PBMCs. This clonotype was sampled from a man aged 35 to 55 in good health and CMV-seropositive. The CDR3 nucleotides are TGTGCCAGCAGTTACTCGGCAGGGATTGACGAGCAGTACTTC. This translates into CASSYSAGIDEQYF.